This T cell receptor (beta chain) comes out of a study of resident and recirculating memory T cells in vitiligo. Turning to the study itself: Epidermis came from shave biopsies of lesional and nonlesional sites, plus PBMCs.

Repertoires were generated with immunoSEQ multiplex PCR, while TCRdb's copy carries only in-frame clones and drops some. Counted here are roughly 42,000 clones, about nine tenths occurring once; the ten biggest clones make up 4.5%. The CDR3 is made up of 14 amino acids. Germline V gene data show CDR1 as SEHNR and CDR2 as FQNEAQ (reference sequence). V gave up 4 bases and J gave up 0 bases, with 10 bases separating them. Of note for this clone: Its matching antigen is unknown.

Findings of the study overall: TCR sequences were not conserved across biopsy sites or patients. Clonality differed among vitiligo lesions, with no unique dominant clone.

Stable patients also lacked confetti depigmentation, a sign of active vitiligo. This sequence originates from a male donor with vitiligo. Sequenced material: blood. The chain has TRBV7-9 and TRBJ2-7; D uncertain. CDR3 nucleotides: TGTGCCAGCAGCTCAGAACAGTTCTCCTACGAGCAGTACTTC. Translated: CASSSEQFSYEQYF. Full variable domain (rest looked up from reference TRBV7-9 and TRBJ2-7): DTGVSQNPRHKITKRGQNVTFRCDPISEHNRLYWYRQTLGQGPEFLTYFQNEAQLEKSRLLSDRFSAERPKGSFSTLEIQRTEQGDSAMYLCASSSEQFSYEQYFGPGTRLTVT.